This T cell receptor beta chain was found in a study of cytomegalovirus exposure and HLA in healthy donors. Findings and caveats of the study: An analysis was carried out at a later point. It showed that HLA-associated TCR beta chains were more clonally expanded than equally common non-associated chains. An analysis that was carried out later associated 15,000 to 20,000 TCR beta sequences with HLA alleles at 0.05 false discovery rate.

As for this clone: What it binds is unknown.

This PCR relied on a set of 60 Vbeta primers and 13 Jbeta primers. Libraries were prepared by immunoSEQ multiplex PCR; TCRdb keeps only in-frame clonotypes and omits some of them. The sample carries about 170,000 clones, over 60% recorded once. This TCR came from a female donor in good health and CMV-seronegative. The sequencing input was PBMCs.

The DNA of the CDR3 is TGTGCCAGCAGCTTGGGGACTAGCGGGAGGGGACACACAGATACGCAGTATTTT. Amino acid sequence: CASSLGTSGRGHTDTQYF. This chain links TRBV5-4 with TRBJ2-3, with TRBD2 matching 15 bases. With V trimmed by 0 bases and J by 2 bases, 4 bases remained unmatched. Germline V CDR1 and CDR2: SGHNT, YYREEE (reference sequence). The CDR3 covers 18 residues.